Below, one TCR beta chain is given with its context. Its antigen is currently unknown. The data were obtained in a study of cytomegalovirus exposure and HLA in healthy donors. Study results and caveats: Fewer N-insertions than the approximately 680-donor mean were reportedly shown by an Asian-associated ancestry cluster in a later analysis. V- and J-gene trimming in TCR beta was tied to a missense DCLRE1C variant by an analysis performed later.

Amplification used 60 Vbeta primers and 13 Jbeta primers. Some clones are missing from TCRdb's copy, which holds only in-frame ones; the method was immunoSEQ multiplex PCR. The sample has about 150,000 clones. This clonotype was sampled from a woman aged 45-65 years in good health and CMV-seronegative. Material for sequencing was PBMCs.

CDR3 in amino acids: CASSPIRQISYEQYF. The CDR3 DNA is TGTGCCAGCAGCCCTATCAGACAGATATCCTACGAGCAGTACTTC. J is TRBJ2-7 and V is TRBV7-9, with a possible D match to TRBD1 (5 bases). V lost 5 bases, J lost 1 base, and 15 bases lay in between. This CDR3 is built from 15 residues. Germline V gene data show CDR1 as SEHNR and CDR2 as FQNEAQ (reference sequence).